This passage covers 17 T cell receptor beta chains from one sample sequenced in a study of blood T cell repertoires in COVID-19. Only in-frame clones appear in the TCRdb table, and some are missing; sequencing was by immunoSEQ multiplex PCR. Here the sample spans fewer than 300,000 clones, 60% to 75% being singletons. Input material: peripheral blood. Receptor source: a woman older than 75 with acute or convalescent COVID-19.

The genes are TRBV3-1 (or the pseudogene TRBV3-2) and TRBJ1-2; no reliable D call. The CDR3 has 12 residues. Germline V lookup: CDR1 LGHDT, CDR2 YNNKEL (reference sequence). V shed 0 bases and J shed 7 bases, with 6 bases lying between them. The CDR3 sequence: CASSQDPVGYTF. DNA for the CDR3: TGTGCCAGCAGCCAAGATCCAGTTGGCTACACCTTC.

A few counts support this clone. The rearrangement joins TRBV6-5 to TRBJ2-1; TRBD2 is a possible D gene (5 bases). Trimming shortened V by 7 bases and J by 7 bases, and 14 bases separated the two germline ends. This CDR3 is built from 13 residues. Germline V lookup: CDR1 MNHEY, CDR2 SVGAGI. The CDR3 region is CASTYNGINEQFF. The CDR3 DNA reads as TGTGCCAGCACTTATAACGGGATAAATGAGCAGTTCTTC.

Of note for this clone: The same CDR3 is also encoded by other DNA sequences in this sample. The chain has TRBV12-3 or TRBV12-4 and TRBJ2-7, with D possibly matching TRBD2 (5 bases). V dropped 3 bases and J dropped 7 bases, with 13 bases sitting between them. This CDR3 region has 13 residues. The CDR3 bases are TGTGCCAGCAGTTTCGGTGGTTCGGGGGAGCAGTACTTC. Translation gives CASSFGGSGEQYF.

This chain links TRBV19 with TRBJ2-7; D is possibly TRBD1 (5 bases). Trimming shortened V by 5 bases and J by 5 bases, and 13 bases separated the two germline ends. The germline CDR1 and CDR2 sequences are LNHDA and SQIVND (reference sequence). The length of the CDR3 is 13 residues. The DNA of the CDR3 is TGTGCCAGTAGTTTCGGACACATCGACGAGCAGTACTTC. Amino acid sequence: CASSFGHIDEQYF.

The chain joins TRBV7-2 to TRBJ2-5, with TRBD2 matching 9 bases. The CDR3 has 16 residues. The V gene end was trimmed by 1 base and the J gene end by 1 base; junction bases not matched to a gene: 4. CDR1 and CDR2 from the germline V gene are SGHTA and FQGNSA. The CDR3 nucleotides are TGTGCCAGCAGCTTAGGTTCAGCGGGGGGCCAAGAGACCCAGTACTTC. It translates to CASSLGSAGGQETQYF.

This chain links TRBV7-2 with TRBJ1-5, with D perhaps TRBD1 (5 bases). This CDR3 is 14 amino acids long. The germline V gene encodes CDR1 SGHTA and CDR2 FQGNSA. Trimming took off 5 bases at V and 5 bases at J, with 13 bases between the two ends. CDR3 residues: CASSPVGVDQPQHF. CDR3 coding DNA: TGTGCCAGCAGCCCAGTAGGGGTCGATCAGCCCCAGCATTTT.

The chain is built from TRBV5-1 and TRBJ1-5; 9 bases align to TRBD1. The V and J ends lost 2 bases and 7 bases, in that order; junction bases with no gene match: 4. Germline V gives CDR1 SGHRS, CDR2 YFSETQ. CDR3 length: 14 amino acids. CDR3 loop: CASSLGTGLQPQHF. CDR3 bases: TGCGCCAGCAGCTTAGGGACAGGGTTGCAGCCCCAGCATTTT. Filled out from reference TRBV5-1 and TRBJ1-5, the complete variable domain reads KAGVTQTPRYLIKTRGQQVTLSCSPISGHRSVSWYQQTPGQGLQFLFEYFSETQRNKGNFPGRFSGRQFSNSRSEMNVSTLELGDSALYLCASSLGTGLQPQHFGDGTRLSIL.

This clone was seen a single time. The chain employs TRBV21-1 and TRBJ1-2; the table's D gene call, TRBD1, was not cross checked with the DNA. TRBV21-1 is annotated as a pseudogene. The CDR3 loop spans 19 amino acids. This CDR3 is CASSKVRGQGARDNYGYTF. In DNA form, the CDR3 reads TGTGCCAGCAGCAAAGTCCGAGGACAGGGGGCCCGTGATAACTATGGCTACACCTTC.

This rearrangement joins TRBV5-6 to TRBJ2-5, with 10 bases matching TRBD1. Germline V gene data show CDR1 as SGHDT and CDR2 as YYEEEE. V lost 0 bases and J lost 5; bases outside the gene matches: 16. The CDR3 runs to 19 residues. The CDR3 nucleotides are TGTGCCAGCAGCTTGGGGATTCCGGGACAGGGGAAAGGAGTGGAGACCCAGTACTTC. Residues: CASSLGIPGQGKGVETQYF.

The gene calls are TRBV10-3 and TRBJ2-1, with a possible D match to TRBD2 (6 bases). V dropped 7 bases and J dropped 8 bases, with 12 bases sitting between them. Per germline, CDR1 ENHRY and CDR2 SYGVKD. This CDR3 is built from 12 residues. The CDR3 region is CAINRGRHEQFF. The CDR3 nucleotides read TGTGCCATCAACCGGGGGAGGCATGAGCAGTTCTTC.

The chain employs TRBV3-1 (or the pseudogene TRBV3-2) and TRBJ2-5; 8 bases line up with TRBD2. Germline V gene lookup returns CDR1 LGHDT and CDR2 YNNKEL (reference sequence). The V segment lost 2 bases and the J segment 6 bases; nucleotides outside the gene matches: 17. The CDR3 runs 18 residues. The CDR3 bases are TGTGCCAGCAGCCAATGGGGGCAGAGAGCGGGAGATCGGAAGACCCAGTACTTC. Its translation is CASSQWGQRAGDRKTQYF.

The V call is TRBV19, the J call TRBJ1-5, with D perhaps TRBD1 (5 bases). Germline V lookup: CDR1 LNHDA, CDR2 SQIVND (reference sequence). This CDR3 is 15 amino acids long. Trimming took off 3 bases at V and 6 bases at J, with 15 bases between the two ends. The CDR3 coding sequence is TGTGCCAGTAGTATTGGCGGCCAGGGCGGTCAGCCCCAGCATTTT. Protein: CASSIGGQGGQPQHF.

This chain links TRBV30 with TRBJ1-1; D gene uncertain. This CDR3 spans 13 amino acids. The V end was cut by 3 bases, the J end by 1 base, with 9 bases between. CDR1 is GTSNPN and CDR2 is SVGIG in the germline V gene (reference sequence). The CDR3 DNA follows: TGTGCCTGGAGGCACTCTCGGAACACTGAAGCTTTCTTT. As protein: CAWRHSRNTEAFF.

A note on this clone: The identical CDR3 is also encoded by other nucleotide sequences in the sample. The V call is TRBV6-5, the J call TRBJ2-7; TRBD1 aligns across 10 bases. CDR1 MNHEY and CDR2 SVGAGI come from the germline V gene. V lost 5 bases and J lost 2; bases outside the gene matches: 3. This CDR3 region has 14 residues. The CDR3 DNA is TGTGCCAGCAGTACCGGGACAGGGGCCTACGAGCAGTACTTC. Encoded protein: CASSTGTGAYEQYF.

The chain carries TRBV27 and TRBJ1-5, with unresolved D. CDR1 and CDR2 from the germline V gene are MNHEY and SMNVEV (reference sequence). Trimming took 0 bases from V and 6 from J, leaving 9 bases between them. The CDR3 runs 14 residues. CDR3 DNA: TGTGCCAGCAGTTTATCTGGAGGCATTCAGCCCCAGCATTTT. Translated: CASSLSGGIQPQHF.

The chain has TRBV7-3 and TRBJ1-2; 7 nucleotides match TRBD1. Trimming removed 5 bases from V and 7 bases from J; junction bases left unmatched: 7. The CDR3 sequence is 13 residues long. CDR1 SGHTA and CDR2 FQGTGA come from the germline V gene. DNA for the CDR3: TGTGCCAGCAGCCTCGATGCAGGGGGTGGCTACACCTTC. Amino acid sequence: CASSLDAGGGYTF. Filled out from reference TRBV7-3 and TRBJ1-2, the complete variable domain reads GAGVSQTPSNKVTEKGKYVELRCDPISGHTALYWYRQSLGQGPEFLIYFQGTGAADDSGLPNDRFFAVRPEGSVSTLKIQRTERGDSAVYLCASSLDAGGGYTFGSGTRLTVV.

The chain is built from TRBV6-5 and TRBJ2-7; 9 bases match TRBD1. The germline V gene has CDR1 MNHEY and CDR2 SVGAGI. This CDR3 has 14 residues. The trim removed 7 bases at V and 2 bases at J, leaving 6 bases unmatched. CDR3 loop: CASTSRTGAYEQYF. CDR3 sequence (DNA): TGTGCCAGCACGTCCAGGACAGGGGCCTACGAGCAGTACTTC.